Sequencing of this T cell receptor beta chain was carried out in a study of T cells in Graves' hyperthyroidism and ophthalmopathy. Using RNA transcripts as the source, TCR beta CDR3 regions were amplified. TCR CDR3 regions were first amplified by RT-PCR with HTBI primers. Each CDR3 protein gets one entry after TCRdb re-called the multiplex PCR reads with MiXCR. The sample has 250,000 to 350,000 distinct CDR3 sequences; 16% are singletons. Exclusion criteria comprised uncontrolled infection, other autoimmune disease, pregnancy or lactation. Each diagnosis was grounded in clinical symptoms, serum thyroxine and TRAb, thyroid ultrasound, and orbital computed tomography. About this clonotype itself: The antigen is not known.

Study findings and constraints: Blood also showed most of the thyroid clonotypes that were expanded above 0.001. Stable hyperthyroidism was separated from ophthalmopathy by a model based on 13 V-J features.

Sequencing was done on a sample of blood. The TCR comes from a man younger than 40 with Graves' hyperthyroidism.

The CDR3 DNA follows: TGTGCCAGCAGTTACTCGACCTACGAGCAGTACTTC. It is translated as CASSYSTYEQYF. V gene TRBV6-2 or TRBV6-3 combines with J gene TRBJ2-7; D gene unclear. CDR1 MNHEY and CDR2 SVGEGT come from the germline V gene. Deletions cut 0 bases from V and 2 bases from J, with 2 bases between. The CDR3 extends over 12 amino acids.